A single T cell receptor beta chain is shown here with its context. This specimen belongs to a study of blood T cell repertoires in COVID-19. Study-level information: Specimens from acute and convalescent COVID-19 originated in the United States, Italy and Spain.

CDR1 and CDR2 (germline): MNHEY, SVGEGT. Germline trimming cut 5 bases from V and 6 bases from J; bases unmatched to any gene: 10. The CDR3 loop spans 16 amino acids. Assay used: immunoSEQ multiplex PCR; TCRdb lists only in-frame clones, some missing. Of 65,000 to 70,000 clones detected, 85% to 90% appear once; the ten largest clones hold around 5.3%. The chain links TRBV6-2 or TRBV6-3 to TRBJ2-1, with TRBD2 identical over 10 bases. The material sequenced was peripheral blood. The TCR sequence derives from a man aged 50 to 60 with active COVID-19. The CDR3 protein is CASSTPTSGRVNEQFF. The CDR3, as DNA: TGTGCCAGCAGTACCCCCACCAGCGGGAGGGTCAATGAGCAGTTCTTC.